This paragraph covers one T cell receptor beta chain sequence. This clonotype was observed a few times. Its antigen is not yet known. No per-base quality is available; no much larger clone lies one base away. This entry belongs to a study of identical twins (dated by TCRdb to 2016 to 2017). Study-level background: The study deep-sequenced TCR alpha and beta repertoires from monozygotic twins, unrelated adults of various ages and cord blood to test whether fetal clonotypes persist. To rule out contamination, the twin experiments were replicated at different times with different library preparation protocols.

There are 14 amino acids in the CDR3, from cysteine to phenylalanine inclusive. Solely the CDR3 DNA is kept, with 42 bases framed from the first base. V is reduced by 6 bases and J by 1 base, leaving a spacing of 15 bases between them. Reading the germline V gene gives CDR1 SQVTM and CDR2 ANQGSEA. The protocol used for the library was 5' RACE. TCRdb records Illumina HiSeq 2000 as the sequencer. Template switching introduced a universal primer binding site; the final cDNA contained a unique molecular identifier, enabling accurate counting of TCR cDNA molecules. Specific primers in the conserved constant-segment region were used to synthesize first-strand cDNA for TCR alpha and beta chains. To control for contamination, each cDNA library was double barcoded with a SMART-Mk sample barcode plus Illumina barcodes. TruSeq adapter sequences, together with Illumina sample barcodes, were added in two successive PCR steps. The TCR alpha and beta cDNA libraries were sequenced on the Illumina HiSeq platform using custom primers. The paper's processing steps were these. MiGEC processed the raw reads to extract unique molecular identifiers, while MiXCR was used to determine the CDR3 positions. For each individual, recombination models were inferred using an EM algorithm with the repgenHMM and IGoR tools. The tcR package in R was used for shared clonotype analysis, with sharing normalized by the product of cloneset sizes. To study raw recombination without the effects of thymic and clonal selection, out-of-frame nonproductive sequences were analyzed. TCRdb took the public reads, trimmed them with fastp at Q25, ran MiXCR for clone calling and kept in-frame beta chains. Rows matching on CDR3 protein sequence are summarized as one entry with the most common DNA and genes. V and J calls and clone size were set by TCRdb, not the authors. This sample has about 1.7 million distinct CDR3 sequences in its table, and roughly 35% of those were observed once. Approximately 0.29% of the sample lies in the top ten.

Results and caveats for the whole study, not just this receptor: Fewer insertions were carried by abundant cord blood beta clonotypes, a similar but weaker trend appeared in young adult naive repertoires, and no such trend appeared in memory repertoires. Because the same donors could not be followed over many years, the conclusions relied on cross-sectional statistical analysis. Compared with coincidental sharing between unrelated individuals, out-of-frame TCR alpha sequences shared between twins showed an excess of sequences with low generation probability. Out-of-frame TCR alpha sharing in monozygotic twins was systematically underestimated by recombination models, whereas sharing between unrelated individuals was in agreement with the recombination models. Invariant T cells such as MAIT and iNKT could partly confound zero-insertion analyses, although diverse VJ usage argued against such confounding for most clonotypes. The excess sharing between twins in beta out-of-frame sequences was weaker because fewer shared sequences reduced the signal-to-noise ratio.

Every donor in the study was a healthy Caucasian. Sequencing was done on a sample of cord blood. The chain links TRBV29-1 with TRBJ1-1; matching of 6 bases hints at TRBD1 as the D gene. The sequence was collected from a newborn girl in good health. Here is the DNA: TGCAGCGTCGACGGGGCCAGGGGGAACACTGAAGCTTTCTTT. Translated, this gives CSVDGARGNTEAFF. The full variable domain, with segments outside the CDR3 supplied by the reference TRBV29-1 and TRBJ1-1 proteins, appears as SAVISQKPSRDICQRGTSLTIQCQVDSQVTMMFWYRQQPGQSLTLIATANQGSEATYESGFVIDKFPISRPNLTFSTLTVSNMSPEDSSIYLCSVDGARGNTEAFFGQGTRLTVV.